This T cell receptor (beta chain) was identified during a study of regulatory T cells in long-lasting Graves disease. This CDR3 comprises 10 residues. Germline assignment: CDR1 GTSNPN and CDR2 SVGIG (reference sequence). V shed 8 bases and J shed 8 bases, with 12 bases lying between them. This clonotype was recorded many times. Arm-PCR of CDR3 regions and iRepertoire HTBI primers were the basis on which TCR beta libraries were built. TCRdb ran MiXCR on the multiplex PCR reads and lists one entry per CDR3 protein. The sample records more than 450,000 distinct CDR3 sequences, 15% to 20% being singletons. This sample's time point: newly diagnosed GD, antithyroid drugs for less than 3 months. PBMC RNA served as the TCR library source. The same data also contributed to another study, on T cells in Graves' hyperthyroidism and ophthalmopathy.

The TCR was taken from a man in his forties with Graves disease. The chain carries TRBV30 and TRBJ1-1; TRBD1 might be the D (5 bases). Sequenced material: peripheral blood mononuclear cells (PBMCs), taken at new diagnosis, from a patient treated with antithyroid drugs. The CDR3 region has the DNA TGTGCCGGGGGACGGCCGGAAGCTTTCTTT. This translates into CAGGRPEAFF.